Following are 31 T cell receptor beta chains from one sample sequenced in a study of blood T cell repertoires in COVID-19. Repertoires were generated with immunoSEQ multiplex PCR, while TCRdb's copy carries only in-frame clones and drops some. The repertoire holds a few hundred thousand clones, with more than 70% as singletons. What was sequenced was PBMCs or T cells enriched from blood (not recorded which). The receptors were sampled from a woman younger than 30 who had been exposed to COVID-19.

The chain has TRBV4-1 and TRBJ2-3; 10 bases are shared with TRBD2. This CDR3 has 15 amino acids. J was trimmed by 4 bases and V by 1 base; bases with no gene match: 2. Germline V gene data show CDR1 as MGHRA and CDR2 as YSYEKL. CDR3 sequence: CASSQVAGGSDTQYF. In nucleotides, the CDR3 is TGCGCCAGCAGCCAAGTAGCGGGAGGCTCAGATACGCAGTATTTT.

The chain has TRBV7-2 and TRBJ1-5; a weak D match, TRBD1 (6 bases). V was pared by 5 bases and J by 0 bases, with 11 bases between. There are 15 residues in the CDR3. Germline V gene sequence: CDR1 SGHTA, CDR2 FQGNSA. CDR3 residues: CASSQGTTSNQPQHF. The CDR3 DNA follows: TGTGCCAGCAGCCAAGGGACAACTAGCAATCAGCCCCAGCATTTT.

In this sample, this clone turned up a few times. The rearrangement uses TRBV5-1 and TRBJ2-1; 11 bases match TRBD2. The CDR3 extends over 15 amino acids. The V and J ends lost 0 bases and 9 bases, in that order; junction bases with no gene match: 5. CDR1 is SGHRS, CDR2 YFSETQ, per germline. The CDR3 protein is CASSLDSGGAGEQFF. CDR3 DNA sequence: TGCGCCAGCAGCTTGGATAGCGGGGGGGCCGGTGAGCAGTTCTTC. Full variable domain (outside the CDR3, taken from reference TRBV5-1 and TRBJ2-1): KAGVTQTPRYLIKTRGQQVTLSCSPISGHRSVSWYQQTPGQGLQFLFEYFSETQRNKGNFPGRFSGRQFSNSRSEMNVSTLELGDSALYLCASSLDSGGAGEQFFGPGTRLTVL.

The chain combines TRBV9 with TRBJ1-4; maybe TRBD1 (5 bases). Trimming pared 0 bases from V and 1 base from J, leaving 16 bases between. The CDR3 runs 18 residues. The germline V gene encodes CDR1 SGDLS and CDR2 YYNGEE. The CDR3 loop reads CASSVGVGGLGTNEKLFF. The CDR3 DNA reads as TGTGCCAGCAGCGTAGGAGTCGGGGGTCTCGGAACTAATGAAAAACTGTTTTTT.

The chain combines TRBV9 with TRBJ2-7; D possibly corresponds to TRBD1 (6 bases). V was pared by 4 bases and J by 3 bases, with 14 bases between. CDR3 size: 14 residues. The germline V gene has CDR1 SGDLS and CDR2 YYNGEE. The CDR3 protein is CASSPKAGDYEQYF. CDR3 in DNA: TGTGCCAGCAGCCCAAAGGCAGGGGACTACGAGCAGTACTTC.

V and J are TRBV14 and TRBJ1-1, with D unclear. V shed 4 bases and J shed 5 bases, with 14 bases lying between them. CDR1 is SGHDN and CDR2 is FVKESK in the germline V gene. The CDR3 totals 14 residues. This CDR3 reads CASSPFFPGTEAFF. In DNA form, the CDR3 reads TGTGCCAGCAGCCCGTTTTTCCCGGGAACTGAAGCTTTCTTT. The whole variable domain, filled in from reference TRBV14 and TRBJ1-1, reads EAGVTQFPSHSVIEKGQTVTLRCDPISGHDNLYWYRRVMGKEIKFLLHFVKESKQDESGMPNNRFLAERTGGTYSTLKVQPAELEDSGVYFCASSPFFPGTEAFFGQGTRLTVV.

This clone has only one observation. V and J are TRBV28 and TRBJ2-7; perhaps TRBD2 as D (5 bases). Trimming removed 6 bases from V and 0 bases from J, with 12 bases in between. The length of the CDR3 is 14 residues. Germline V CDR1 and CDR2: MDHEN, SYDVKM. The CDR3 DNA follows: TGTGCCAGCAGCCCCCCGGGAAGCTCCTACGAGCAGTACTTC. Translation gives CASSPPGSSYEQYF.

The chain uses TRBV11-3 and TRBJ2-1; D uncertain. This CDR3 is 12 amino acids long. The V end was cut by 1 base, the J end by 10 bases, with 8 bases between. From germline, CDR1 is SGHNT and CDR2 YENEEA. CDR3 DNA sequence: TGTGCCAGCAGCTTAGTGGGCGTGGAGCAGTTCTTC. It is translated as CASSLVGVEQFF.

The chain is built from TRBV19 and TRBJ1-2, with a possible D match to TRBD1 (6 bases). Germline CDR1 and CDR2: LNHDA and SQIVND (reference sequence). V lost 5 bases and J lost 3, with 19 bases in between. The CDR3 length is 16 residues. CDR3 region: CASSVRFRDTDYGYTF. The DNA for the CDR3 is TGTGCCAGTAGTGTGAGGTTTAGGGACACGGACTATGGCTACACCTTC. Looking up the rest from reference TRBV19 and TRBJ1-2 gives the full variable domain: DGGITQSPKYLFRKEGQNVTLSCEQNLNHDAMYWYRQDPGQGLRLIYYSQIVNDFQKGDIAEGYSVSREKKESFPLTVTSAQKNPTAFYLCASSVRFRDTDYGYTFGSGTRLTVV.

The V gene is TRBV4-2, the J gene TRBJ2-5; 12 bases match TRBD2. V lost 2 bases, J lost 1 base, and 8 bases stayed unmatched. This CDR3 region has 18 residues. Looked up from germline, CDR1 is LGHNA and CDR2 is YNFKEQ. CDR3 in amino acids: CASSQPLAGGVGQETQYF. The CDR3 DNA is TGTGCCAGCAGCCAACCCCTAGCGGGGGGGGTGGGCCAAGAGACCCAGTACTTC.

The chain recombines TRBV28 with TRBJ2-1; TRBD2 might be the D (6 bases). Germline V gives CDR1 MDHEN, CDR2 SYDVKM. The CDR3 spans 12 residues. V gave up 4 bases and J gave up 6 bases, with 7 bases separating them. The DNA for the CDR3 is TGTGCCAGCAGTTGGAGGGGCAATGAGCAGTTCTTC. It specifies CASSWRGNEQFF.

CDR3 region: CASSAGTSGGETQYF. The DNA for the CDR3 is TGTGCCAGCAGCGCAGGGACTAGCGGGGGGGAGACCCAGTACTTC. The chain is built from TRBV9 and TRBJ2-5; 15 bases align to TRBD2. CDR3 length equals 15 residues. Trimming removed 3 bases from V and 5 bases from J; junction bases left unmatched: 2. The germline V gene has CDR1 SGDLS and CDR2 YYNGEE.

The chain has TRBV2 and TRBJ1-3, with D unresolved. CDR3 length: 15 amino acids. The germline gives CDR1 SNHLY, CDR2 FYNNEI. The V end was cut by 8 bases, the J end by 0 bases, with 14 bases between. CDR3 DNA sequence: TGTGCCAGCCAATTGGGAGCACACTCTGGAAACACCATATATTTT. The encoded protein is CASQLGAHSGNTIYF.

This chain's CDR3 is CAWSVTGNSPLHF. The CDR3 DNA sequence: TGTGCCTGGAGTGTAACGGGGAATTCACCCCTCCACTTT. This chain uses TRBV30 with TRBJ1-6; D is undetermined. This CDR3 comprises 13 residues. The V gene's germline CDR1 is GTSNPN and CDR2 SVGIG (reference sequence). V was clipped by 0 bases and J by 7 bases, with 7 bases between them.

CDR3 coding DNA: TGCGCCAGCAGCCGCAGTACATCCGGGACTAGCGAAACAGATACGCAGTATTTT. This translates into CASSRSTSGTSETDTQYF. J is TRBJ2-3 and V is TRBV5-1, with 10 positions matching TRBD2. The CDR3 is 18 amino acids. CDR1 is SGHRS and CDR2 is YFSETQ in the germline V gene. V lost 4 bases to trimming and J lost 3 bases; unmatched junction nucleotides: 14.

The CDR3 loop reads CASSQPGTANEKLFF. CDR3 DNA: TGTGCCAGCAGCCAACCCGGGACAGCTAATGAAAAACTGTTTTTT. The rearrangement links TRBV7-8 to TRBJ1-4; TRBD1 matches 7 bases. CDR3 length: 15 residues. J gave up 3 bases and V 5 bases, and 6 bases lay outside the gene matches. CDR1 is SGHVS, CDR2 FQNEAQ, per germline.

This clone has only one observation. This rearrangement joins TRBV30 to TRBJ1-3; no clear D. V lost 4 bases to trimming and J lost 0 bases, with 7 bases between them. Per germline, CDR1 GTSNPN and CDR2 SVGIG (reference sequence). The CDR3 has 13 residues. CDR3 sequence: CAWNSGSGNTIYF. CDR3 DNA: TGTGCCTGGAATTCAGGCTCTGGAAACACCATATATTTT.

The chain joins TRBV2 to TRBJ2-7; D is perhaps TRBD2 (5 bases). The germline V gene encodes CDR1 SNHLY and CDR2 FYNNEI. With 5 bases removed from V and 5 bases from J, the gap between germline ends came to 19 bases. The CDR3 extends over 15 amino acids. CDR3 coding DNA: TGTGCCAGCAGTCCCGGACTCCCGAAGTCCCACGAGCAGTACTTC. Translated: CASSPGLPKSHEQYF. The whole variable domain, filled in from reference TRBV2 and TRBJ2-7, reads EPEVTQTPSHQVTQMGQEVILRCVPISNHLYFYWYRQILGQKVEFLVSFYNNEISEKSEIFDDQFSVERPDGSNFTLKIRSTKLEDSAMYFCASSPGLPKSHEQYFGPGTRLTVT.

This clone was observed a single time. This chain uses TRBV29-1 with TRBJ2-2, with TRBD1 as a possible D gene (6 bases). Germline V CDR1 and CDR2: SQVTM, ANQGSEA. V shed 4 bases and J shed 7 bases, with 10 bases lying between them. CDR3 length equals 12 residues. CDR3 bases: TGCAGCGTTGTGGGGGCCGGCGGGGAGCTGTTTTTT. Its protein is CSVVGAGGELFF.

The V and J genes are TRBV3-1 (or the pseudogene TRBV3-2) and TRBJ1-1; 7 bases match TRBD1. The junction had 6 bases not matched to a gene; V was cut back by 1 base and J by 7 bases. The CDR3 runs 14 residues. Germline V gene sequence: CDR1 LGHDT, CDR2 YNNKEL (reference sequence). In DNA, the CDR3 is TGTGCCAGCAGCCAAGGAGGGACAGCTAGTGAAGCTTTCTTT. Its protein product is CASSQGGTASEAFF.

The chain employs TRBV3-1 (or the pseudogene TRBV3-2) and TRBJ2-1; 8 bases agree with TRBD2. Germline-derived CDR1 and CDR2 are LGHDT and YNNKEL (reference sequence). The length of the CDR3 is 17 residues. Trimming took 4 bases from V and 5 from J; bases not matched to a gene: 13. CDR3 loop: CASSPGTRKALHNEQFF. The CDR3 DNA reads TGTGCCAGCAGCCCCGGGACTAGAAAGGCCCTTCACAATGAGCAGTTCTTC.

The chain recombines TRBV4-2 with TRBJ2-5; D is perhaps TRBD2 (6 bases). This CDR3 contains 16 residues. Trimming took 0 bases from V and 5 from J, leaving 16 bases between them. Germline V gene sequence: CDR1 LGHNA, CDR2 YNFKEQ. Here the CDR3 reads CASSQDGDSLRETQYF. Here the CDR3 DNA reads TGTGCCAGCAGCCAAGATGGGGACTCCCTGAGGGAGACCCAGTACTTC.

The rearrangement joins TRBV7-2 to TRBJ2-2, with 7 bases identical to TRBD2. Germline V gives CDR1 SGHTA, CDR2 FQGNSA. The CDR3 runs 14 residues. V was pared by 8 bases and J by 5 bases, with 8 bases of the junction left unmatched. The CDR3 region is CASSLNSGTGELFF. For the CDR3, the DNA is TGTGCCAGCTCCCTTAATAGCGGGACCGGGGAGCTGTTTTTT.

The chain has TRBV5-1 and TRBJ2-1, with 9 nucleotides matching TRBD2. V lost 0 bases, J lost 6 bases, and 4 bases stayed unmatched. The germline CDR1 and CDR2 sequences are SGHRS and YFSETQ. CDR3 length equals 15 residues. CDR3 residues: CASSLAPSGTNEQFF. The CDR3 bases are TGCGCCAGCAGCTTGGCCCCTAGCGGGACCAATGAGCAGTTCTTC.

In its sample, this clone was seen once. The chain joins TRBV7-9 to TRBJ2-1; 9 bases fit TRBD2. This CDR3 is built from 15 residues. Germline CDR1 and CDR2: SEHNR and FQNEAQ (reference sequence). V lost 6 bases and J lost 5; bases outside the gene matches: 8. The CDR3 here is CASRNMASGDNEQFF. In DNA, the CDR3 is TGTGCCAGCAGGAATATGGCTAGCGGGGACAATGAGCAGTTCTTC.

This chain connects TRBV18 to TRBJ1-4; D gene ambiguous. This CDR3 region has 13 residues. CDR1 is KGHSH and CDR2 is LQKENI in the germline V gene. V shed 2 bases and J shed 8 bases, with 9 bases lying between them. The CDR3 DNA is TGTGCCAGCTCACCAGAGGGCCAGGAAAAACTGTTTTTT. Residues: CASSPEGQEKLFF.

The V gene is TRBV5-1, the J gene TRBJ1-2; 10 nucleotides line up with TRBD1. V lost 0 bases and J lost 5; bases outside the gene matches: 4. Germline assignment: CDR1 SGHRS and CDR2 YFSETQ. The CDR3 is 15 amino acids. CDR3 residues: CASSLALGQGYGYTF. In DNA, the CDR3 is TGCGCCAGCAGCTTGGCCTTGGGACAGGGGTATGGCTACACCTTC.

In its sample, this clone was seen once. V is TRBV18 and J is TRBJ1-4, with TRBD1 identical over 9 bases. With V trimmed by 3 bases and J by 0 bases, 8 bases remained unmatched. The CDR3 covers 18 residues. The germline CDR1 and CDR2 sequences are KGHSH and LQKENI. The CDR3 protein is CASSPGGTGFPTNEKLFF. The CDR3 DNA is TGTGCCAGCTCACCTGGCGGGACAGGGTTTCCAACTAATGAAAAACTGTTTTTT.

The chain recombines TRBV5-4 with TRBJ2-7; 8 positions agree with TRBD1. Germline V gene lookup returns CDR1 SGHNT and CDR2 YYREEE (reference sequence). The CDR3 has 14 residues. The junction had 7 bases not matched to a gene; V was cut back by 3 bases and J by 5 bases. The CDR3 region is CASSSRTGNDEQYF. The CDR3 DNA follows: TGTGCCAGCAGCTCAAGGACAGGGAACGACGAGCAGTACTTC.

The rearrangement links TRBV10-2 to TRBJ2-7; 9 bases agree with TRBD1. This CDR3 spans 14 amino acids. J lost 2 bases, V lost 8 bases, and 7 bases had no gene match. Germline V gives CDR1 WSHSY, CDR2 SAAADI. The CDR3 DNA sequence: TGCGCCAGCCGGGTGGGACAGGGCCCCTACGAGCAGTACTTC. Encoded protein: CASRVGQGPYEQYF.

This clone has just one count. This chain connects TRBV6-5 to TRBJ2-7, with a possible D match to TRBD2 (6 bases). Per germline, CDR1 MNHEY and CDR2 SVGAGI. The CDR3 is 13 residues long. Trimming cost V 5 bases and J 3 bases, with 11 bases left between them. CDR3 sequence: CASSPRELYEQYF. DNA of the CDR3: TGTGCCAGCAGTCCTCGGGAGCTCTACGAGCAGTACTTC.